The 20 T cell receptor beta chains below all came from one sample that was sequenced in a study of regulatory T cells in long-lasting Graves disease. Regarding time point: persistent/refractory GD, antithyroid drugs over 5 years with positive TRAb. Isolated PBMC RNA provided the starting material for the TCR library. Building of the TCR beta libraries involved iRepertoire HTBI primers and Arm-PCR of CDR3 regions. Via MiXCR, TCRdb re-called the multiplex PCR reads, giving one row per CDR3 protein. The sample yields 700,000 or so distinct CDR3 sequences, about 30% seen once. The specimen comprised peripheral blood mononuclear cells (PBMCs), sampled when the disease was refractory, from a patient treated with antithyroid drugs. These receptor sequences come from a female donor with Graves disease.

The chain joins TRBV24-1 to TRBJ1-1, with a tentative D call TRBD1 (5 bases). Looked up from germline, CDR1 is KGHDR and CDR2 is SFDVKD. Deletions cut 10 bases from V and 2 bases from J, with 13 bases between. The CDR3 spans 13 residues. DNA of the CDR3: TGTGCCACTGCCGCCAGGGAAAACACTGAAGCTTTCTTT. It translates to CATAARENTEAFF.

The rearrangement links TRBV5-1 to TRBJ1-4; no firm D call. The V end was cut by 1 base, the J end by 4 bases, with 11 bases between. Germline CDR1 reads SGHRS; CDR2 reads YFSETQ. The CDR3 has 15 residues. CDR3 loop: CASSLSSGDNEKLFF. Here the CDR3 DNA reads TGCGCCAGCAGCTTGTCGTCCGGAGATAATGAAAAACTGTTTTTT.

Details on this clonotype: A single base separates this from a much larger clone, so it may be a read error. The chain recombines TRBV12-3 or TRBV12-4 with TRBJ2-5, with D unclear. This CDR3 has 13 residues. The CDR3 bases are TGTGCCAGCAGTTTAAAGTCTATAGAGGCCCAGTACTTC. This sequence encodes CASSLKSIEAQYF.

The chain recombines TRBV9 with TRBJ1-1, with D possibly being TRBD1 (5 bases). The CDR3 loop spans 17 amino acids. V lost 3 bases and J lost 0, with 18 bases in between. Germline V gives CDR1 SGDLS, CDR2 YYNGEE. The CDR3 nucleotides are TGTGCCAGCAGCGACCAGGGACCGACTCGCATGAACACTGAAGCTTTCTTT. Translated, it gives CASSDQGPTRMNTEAFF.

The chain employs TRBV29-1 and TRBJ1-1, with D uncertain. The CDR3 runs to 12 residues. The V gene's germline CDR1 is SQVTM and CDR2 ANQGSEA. The germline V and J ends were trimmed by 4 bases and 11 bases, with 17 bases remaining between them. CDR3 nucleotides: TGCAGCGTTGGGGTCGTTGGTCCCAAGGCTTTCTTT. Its translation: CSVGVVGPKAFF. The complete variable domain, with remaining parts taken from reference TRBV29-1 and TRBJ1-1, reads SAVISQKPSRDICQRGTSLTIQCQVDSQVTMMFWYRQQPGQSLTLIATANQGSEATYESGFVIDKFPISRPNLTFSTLTVSNMSPEDSSIYLCSVGVVGPKAFFGQGTRLTVV.

The chain couples TRBV3-1 to TRBJ1-4; tentative D call: TRBD1 (5 bases). CDR3 length: 16 amino acids. Germline V gene lookup returns CDR1 LGHDT and CDR2 YNNKEL (reference sequence). The germline V and J ends were trimmed by 6 bases and 0 bases, with 14 bases remaining between them. The DNA of the CDR3 is TGTGCCAGCAGGCCCACAGGAGTTACAACTAATGAAAAACTGTTTTTT. It yields the protein CASRPTGVTTNEKLFF.

This clonotype appeared a few times. This chain uses TRBV28 with TRBJ1-2; 7 nucleotides align to TRBD1. The CDR3 is made up of 15 amino acids. V shed 4 bases and J 3 bases; nucleotides not matched to a gene: 8. Germline V lookup: CDR1 MDHEN, CDR2 SYDVKM. The CDR3 nucleotides read TGTGCCAGCAGTTCCCCGACAGGGTCCTACTATGGCTACACCTTC. This sequence encodes CASSSPTGSYYGYTF.

This sequence joins TRBV3-1 and TRBJ1-4; D not certain. The V end lost 2 bases, the J end lost 4 bases, and 8 bases lay between the germline ends. The germline V gene encodes CDR1 LGHDT and CDR2 YNNKEL (reference sequence). The CDR3 contains 14 residues. The DNA for the CDR3 is TGTGCCAGCAGCCAACCTAGGAATAATGAAAAACTGTTTTTT. Translated, it gives CASSQPRNNEKLFF.

The chain employs TRBV11-2 and TRBJ1-1; unclear D gene. Trimming removed 5 bases at V and 3 bases at J, with 13 bases between. The CDR3 is 14 amino acids. In germline, CDR1 is SGHAT, CDR2 FQNNGV. CDR3: CASSTLPRDTEAFF. The DNA of the CDR3 is TGTGCCAGCAGCACTCTACCCCGGGACACTGAAGCTTTCTTT.

The chain recombines TRBV6-9 with TRBJ2-5; D is perhaps TRBD2 (5 bases). The V and J ends lost 4 bases and 5 bases respectively, with 17 bases between them. This CDR3 region has 15 residues. Germline V gene lookup returns CDR1 MNHGY and CDR2 SVAAGI. The CDR3 DNA is TGTGCCAGCAGTTCCCGGACTTCCGTGGGGGAGACCCAGTACTTC. It translates to CASSSRTSVGETQYF.

The CDR3 protein is CASSGLGQGNYGYTF. The CDR3 nucleotides read TGTGCCAGCAGCGGTCTAGGACAGGGTAACTATGGCTACACCTTC. V gene TRBV5-5 combines with J gene TRBJ1-2; the match to TRBD1 covers 8 bases. The V gene end was trimmed by 4 bases and the J gene end by 1 base; junction bases not matched to a gene: 6. There are 15 residues in the CDR3. The V gene's germline CDR1 is SGHKS and CDR2 YYEKEE (reference sequence).

In its sample, this clonotype was seen a few times. The chain employs TRBV3-1 and TRBJ2-5; D is uncertain. The CDR3 runs to 15 residues. Germline loops: CDR1 LGHDT, CDR2 YNNKEL (reference sequence). Trimming left V 2 bases short and J 5 bases short, with 15 bases between. The CDR3 region has the DNA TGTGCCAGCAGCCAAAGAACCTCCCTCGGCGAGACCCAGTACTTC. Its protein product is CASSQRTSLGETQYF.

This sequence joins TRBV28 and TRBJ1-3; no definite D call. The CDR3 has 15 residues. Trimming cost V 5 bases and J 1 base, with 12 bases left between them. Germline lookup yields CDR1 MDHEN and CDR2 SYDVKM. CDR3 nucleotides: TGTGCCAGCAGTCCTACCCCCGGGTCTGGAAACACCATATATTTT. Translated, it gives CASSPTPGSGNTIYF.

This clonotype was observed a few times. The chain recombines TRBV25-1 with TRBJ2-1; the match to TRBD2 covers 8 bases. V shed 3 bases, J shed 7 bases, and the junction held 8 bases outside the gene matches. CDR1 and CDR2 from the germline V gene are MGHDK and SYGVNS. This CDR3 is built from 15 residues. As DNA, the CDR3 is TGTGCCAGCAGTGAGTTCGGGGGGGGCTATAATGAGCAGTTCTTC. Translated: CASSEFGGGYNEQFF. Filled out from reference TRBV25-1 and TRBJ2-1, the complete variable domain reads EADIYQTPRYLVIGTGKKITLECSQTMGHDKMYWYQQDPGMELHLIHYSYGVNSTEKGDLSSESTVSRIRTEHFPLTLESARPSHTSQYLCASSEFGGGYNEQFFGPGTRLTVL.

The chain joins TRBV6-2 or TRBV6-3 to TRBJ2-7; D gene unclear. V was clipped by 0 bases and J by 6 bases, with 15 bases between them. The CDR3 extends over 15 amino acids. Germline-derived CDR1 and CDR2 are MNHEY and SVGEGT. In nucleotides, the CDR3 is TGTGCCAGCAGTTACTCGCACTTGGGTCGACGCGAGCAGTACTTC. Translated: CASSYSHLGRREQYF.

Many counts were recorded for this clonotype. The V gene is TRBV28, the J gene TRBJ1-1, with D unclear. Trimming removed 3 bases at V and 10 bases at J, with 12 bases between. Germline V gene lookup returns CDR1 MDHEN and CDR2 SYDVKM. The CDR3 is 12 residues long. The CDR3 loop reads CASSFGWGRAFF. The CDR3 nucleotides read TGTGCCAGCAGTTTCGGGTGGGGTAGAGCTTTCTTT.

This clonotype was observed a few times. The rearrangement uses TRBV20-1 and TRBJ1-2; D is undetermined. V was pared by 1 base and J by 4 bases, with 10 bases between. Germline V gene data show CDR1 as DFQATT and CDR2 as SNEGSKA (reference sequence). The CDR3 totals 13 residues. In DNA, the CDR3 is TGCAGTGCTAGAGGGGGAGAGACCTATGGCTACACCTTC. This gives the protein CSARGGETYGYTF.

This clonotype has a count of ten or more. The chain carries TRBV2 and TRBJ2-2, with no clear D. V was trimmed by 3 bases and J by 3 bases, leaving 2 bases between them. Looked up from germline, CDR1 is SNHLY and CDR2 is FYNNEI. CDR3 length: 12 amino acids. CDR3 sequence: CASSDYTGELFF. In nucleotides, the CDR3 is TGTGCCAGCAGTGATTACACCGGGGAGCTGTTTTTT.

This clonotype appeared once. The chain employs TRBV6-2 or TRBV6-3 and TRBJ1-6; 7 bases are a match to TRBD1. The CDR3 consists of 14 residues. Looked up from germline, CDR1 is MNHEY and CDR2 is SVGEGT. V lost 6 bases and J lost 10; bases outside the gene matches: 9. Here the CDR3 reads CASRADRVGSPLHF. The CDR3 nucleotides are TGTGCCAGCAGGGCCGACAGGGTCGGGTCACCCCTCCACTTT.

The sample holds a few counts of this clonotype. The chain uses TRBV28 and TRBJ1-3; unclear D gene. Trimming took 8 bases from V and 0 from J, leaving 23 bases between them. This CDR3 comprises 18 residues. Germline V lookup: CDR1 MDHEN, CDR2 SYDVKM. CDR3 DNA: TGTGCCAGCTTCGGCCCGGGAAGAGGGAAAAACTCTGGAAACACCATATATTTT. Protein: CASFGPGRGKNSGNTIYF.